These T cell receptor beta chains were read from a single sample in a study of vaccination effects on CD4 cells after COVID-19. These receptors have no known antigen. TCRdb keeps only in-frame clones here, not all; method: immunoSEQ multiplex PCR. This sample has roughly 25,000 clones, with roughly 73% found just once. The sequenced sample was CD4+ T cells from PBMCs cultured with SARS-CoV-2 spike peptides, obtained before COVID-19 vaccination. These receptors originate from a human donor who received a COVID-19 vaccine. The CDR3 runs from the conserved cysteine through the conserved F or W.

V	J	CDR3
TRBV14	TRBJ2-3	CASSPLAGGSTDTQYF
TRBV5-1	TRBJ2-6	CASSLLGQGLSGANVLTF
TRBV2	TRBJ1-5	CASRSQGFSNQPQHF
TRBV7-9	TRBJ1-1	CASSIPPGAQMNTEAFF
TRBV11-3	TRBJ2-1	CASSLGGERLYNEQFF
TRBV4-1	TRBJ2-3	CASSPLPLAGGSPFSTDTQYF
TRBV30	TRBJ2-1	CAWSIQGGSNEQFF
TRBV5-1	TRBJ2-1	CASSTRGGGNNEQFF
TRBV9	TRBJ2-1	CASSVGTSGSYNEQFF
TRBV11-2	TRBJ2-2	CASSLTSGRAGELFF
TRBV7-8	TRBJ2-6	CASSPLTVVLGGTGFFSGANVLTF
TRBV7-9	TRBJ2-3	CASSLPVLAGRRTDTQYF
TRBV27	TRBJ1-1	CASSLLGQNTEAFF
TRBV9	TRBJ2-2	CASSVGLGGPVTGELFF
TRBV5-1	TRBJ2-2	CASSPAGTAGPGELFF
TRBV19	TRBJ2-2	CASASAGVYTGELFF
TRBV27	TRBJ2-1	CASSSRGLAGSHNEQFF
TRBV6-5	TRBJ2-7	CASRAGTSGTYEQYF
TRBV3-1/TRBV3-2	TRBJ1-6	CATRRLINSPLHF
TRBV5-1	TRBJ1-3	CASSPGPTRAGNTIYF
TRBV6-5	TRBJ2-3	CASSYSTAADTDTQYF
TRBV10-1	TRBJ2-3	CASSVGDTQYF
TRBV7-2	TRBJ2-3	CASSPGLLGDTQYF
TRBV6-1	TRBJ1-5	CASSEGGTGNQPQHF
TRBV5-4	TRBJ2-7	CASSLAGLANYEQYF
TRBV9	TRBJ2-5	CASSVDRGGSETQYF
TRBV7-9	TRBJ1-2	CASSKEGGEGYTF
TRBV19	TRBJ2-3	CASSNQPTSTDTQYF
TRBV3-1/TRBV3-2	TRBJ2-3	CASSQAGSRVTDTQYF
TRBV3-1/TRBV3-2	TRBJ1-2	CASSLGQGYGYTF
TRBV11-3	TRBJ2-1	CASSLDRRNEQFF
TRBV7-9	TRBJ1-2	CASSLSVDGYTF
TRBV19	TRBJ2-5	CASSRTSGSLETQYF
TRBV5-4	TRBJ2-7	CASSIRTTGLAGARYEQYF
TRBV14	TRBJ2-7	CASSQNSGGEQYF
TRBV5-1	TRBJ2-3	CASSEGHDTQYF
TRBV3-1/TRBV3-2	TRBJ1-1	CASSQQTTGSEAFF
TRBV3-1/TRBV3-2	TRBJ2-2	CASSHPRLAGSPGELFF
TRBV25-1	TRBJ1-1	CASSEYPSQGSTEAFF
TRBV3-1/TRBV3-2	TRBJ2-5	CASSQDLLTGGQETQYF
TRBV5-1	TRBJ2-5	CASSLTTGQETQYF
TRBV10-3	TRBJ1-4	CATRTGGNEKLFF
TRBV10-3	TRBJ2-1	CAISGAHNEQFF
TRBV19	TRBJ1-1	CASCLAGTNTEAFF
TRBV3-1/TRBV3-2	TRBJ2-1	CASSQDGSTYNEQFF
TRBV5-1	TRBJ1-1	CASSLETGGEAFF
TRBV4-1	TRBJ1-3	CASSQDPRGGSGNTIYF
TRBV5-4	TRBJ2-3	CASSPGSGGFTDTQYF
TRBV4-2	TRBJ2-1	CASSQGGASGYHEQFF
TRBV5-1	TRBJ1-4	CASSLGQGAEKLFF
TRBV2	TRBJ2-1	CASSAGVTSGYNEQFF
TRBV30	TRBJ2-2	CAWSVPPGGAGELFF
TRBV7-2	TRBJ2-7	CASSFRETRISYEQYF
TRBV12-3/TRBV12-4	TRBJ1-2	CASSLGRVYGYTF
TRBV19	TRBJ2-7	CASSPRRAGDDYEQYF
TRBV2	TRBJ2-7	CASSDWASGISYEQYF
TRBV29-1	TRBJ1-1	CSARREIEAFF
TRBV3-1/TRBV3-2	TRBJ2-7	CASSQGRDRAYEQYF
TRBV5-4	TRBJ1-5	CASSSVPGQGKPQHF
TRBV19	TRBJ1-2	CASSTGNLFYGYTF